The 17 T cell receptor beta chains presented below share a single source sample, sequenced in a study of CD8 T cells in ankylosing spondylitis. General study points: It appeared that ankylosing spondylitis blood was characterized by a TCR beta motif of several highly homologous variants.

TCRdb reprocessed the 5' RACE reads with MiXCR, giving one entry per CDR3 protein. Of more than 500,000 distinct CDR3 sequences in the sample, 5.3% were seen once. The antigens of these receptors remain unknown. The sequenced sample consisted of blood, either unsorted or a sorted T cell fraction (not recorded which). All receptors derive from a male donor with ankylosing spondylitis.

This clonotype was recorded at least ten times. J is TRBJ1-1 and V is TRBV4-3, with D possibly being TRBD1 (5 bases). This CDR3 has 15 amino acids. Germline-derived CDR1 and CDR2 are LGHNA and YSLEER. Trimming took 4 bases from V and 0 from J, leaving 12 bases between them. CDR3 in amino acids: CASSLERTLNTEAFF. DNA of the CDR3: TGCGCCAGCAGCCTCGAAAGGACATTGAACACTGAAGCTTTCTTT.

V is TRBV2 and J is TRBJ2-7; perhaps TRBD2 as D (5 bases). Germline V gives CDR1 SNHLY, CDR2 FYNNEI. The CDR3 runs 14 residues. The V gene lost 7 bases and the J gene lost 1 base, with 14 bases spanning the gap. CDR3 in amino acids: CASNERKASYEQYF. For the CDR3, the DNA is TGTGCCAGCAACGAGCGGAAAGCGTCCTACGAGCAGTACTTC.

This clonotype appeared a few times. The chain joins TRBV18 to TRBJ2-1; the D gene is possibly TRBD1 (5 bases). CDR1 and CDR2 from the germline V gene are KGHSH and LQKENI. The CDR3 is 15 amino acids. V was cut by 0 bases and J by 5 bases, with 11 bases left in between. CDR3 in DNA: TGTGCCAGCTCACCACCGGATAGGGGTAACAATGAGCAGTTCTTC. This codes for CASSPPDRGNNEQFF.

The chain joins TRBV3-1 to TRBJ2-2; no clear D. Germline values: CDR1 LGHDT, CDR2 YNNKEL (reference sequence). The CDR3 contains 13 residues. Trimming left V 5 bases short and J 3 bases short, with 7 bases between. The CDR3 DNA sequence: TGTGCCAGCAGCTCTATTTACACCGGGGAGCTGTTTTTT. This encodes CASSSIYTGELFF.

There are many counts of this clonotype. The chain employs TRBV5-1 and TRBJ2-1; D not certain. Germline CDR1 reads SGHRS; CDR2 reads YFSETQ. This CDR3 spans 15 amino acids. Trimming stripped 2 bases from V and 2 bases from J, with 11 bases between. CDR3 sequence: CASSLGPNTYNEQFF. In DNA form, the CDR3 reads TGCGCCAGCAGCTTAGGGCCTAACACCTACAATGAGCAGTTCTTC. The entire variable domain, with the rest obtained from reference TRBV5-1 and TRBJ2-1, is as follows: KAGVTQTPRYLIKTRGQQVTLSCSPISGHRSVSWYQQTPGQGLQFLFEYFSETQRNKGNFPGRFSGRQFSNSRSEMNVSTLELGDSALYLCASSLGPNTYNEQFFGPGTRLTVL.

This clonotype has at least ten counts. The chain combines TRBV2 with TRBJ2-5; 8 bases match TRBD2. This CDR3 is built from 16 residues. Trimming at V came to 2 bases and at J to 1 base, leaving 6 bases not matched to a gene. CDR1 SNHLY and CDR2 FYNNEI come from the germline V gene. CDR3 amino acids: CASSEMGGGRQETQYF. The CDR3 coding sequence is TGTGCCAGCAGTGAAATGGGCGGGGGGCGCCAAGAGACCCAGTACTTC.

Many counts were recorded for this clonotype. The chain joins TRBV12-3 or TRBV12-4 to TRBJ2-5; D may be TRBD2 (5 bases). Trimming removed 3 bases at V and 3 bases at J, with 11 bases between. The CDR3 contains 14 residues. In DNA, the CDR3 is TGTGCCAGCAGTTTCTTTGACGGGGAAGAGACCCAGTACTTC. It codes for CASSFFDGEETQYF.

This clonotype was observed many times. The chain has TRBV18 and TRBJ1-1; the D is unclear. CDR1 and CDR2 from the germline V gene are KGHSH and LQKENI. Trimming pared 0 bases from V and 0 bases from J, leaving 2 bases between. The CDR3 consists of 13 residues. The CDR3 here is CASSPPMNTEAFF. In DNA form, the CDR3 reads TGTGCCAGCTCACCACCTATGAACACTGAAGCTTTCTTT.

This clonotype came up many times. This CDR3 reads CASSYRLASNEQFF. CDR3 bases: TGTGCCAGCAGTTACCGGCTAGCCTCCAATGAGCAGTTCTTC. The J gene is TRBJ2-1, the V gene TRBV6-2 or TRBV6-3, with D possibly being TRBD2 (5 bases). V dropped 2 bases and J dropped 6 bases, with 11 bases sitting between them. CDR1 and CDR2 (germline): MNHEY, SVGEGT. The CDR3 runs to 14 residues.

The V gene is TRBV9, the J gene TRBJ2-5, with 9 bases that match TRBD2. The V gene's germline CDR1 is SGDLS and CDR2 YYNGEE. The CDR3 is 16 residues long. J gave up 5 bases and V 0 bases, and 8 bases lay outside the gene matches. The CDR3 DNA is TGTGCCAGCAGCGTAGCGCCTAGCGGGGTAGGCGAGACCCAGTACTTC. Protein sequence: CASSVAPSGVGETQYF. Together with reference TRBV9 and TRBJ2-5, the CDR3 gives the full variable domain: DSGVTQTPKHLITATGQRVTLRCSPRSGDLSVYWYQQSLDQGLQFLIQYYNGEERAKGNILERFSAQQFPDLHSELNLSSLELGDSALYFCASSVAPSGVGETQYFGPGTRLLVL.

This clonotype was found a few times. J is TRBJ2-3 and V is TRBV29-1; 10 bases agree with TRBD1. The V gene end was trimmed by 7 bases and the J gene end by 8 bases; junction bases not matched to a gene: 9. This CDR3 comprises 13 residues. The germline gives CDR1 SQVTM, CDR2 ANQGSEA. The CDR3 protein is CSADLTGGSTQYF. The CDR3 nucleotides are TGCAGCGCCGACCTGACAGGGGGCAGTACGCAGTATTTT.

In its sample, this clonotype was seen many times. V and J are TRBV6-2 or TRBV6-3 and TRBJ2-2; D unclear. The germline CDR1 and CDR2 sequences are MNHEY and SVGEGT. Trimming stripped 2 bases from V and 3 bases from J, with 10 bases between. The CDR3 contains 15 residues. CDR3 in amino acids: CASSYGFLDTGELFF. In DNA, the CDR3 is TGTGCCAGCAGTTACGGGTTCCTGGACACCGGGGAGCTGTTTTTT.

This clonotype appeared many times. The rearrangement uses TRBV9 and TRBJ2-7; D uncertain. CDR3 size: 15 residues. Germline assignment: CDR1 SGDLS and CDR2 YYNGEE. The V end was cut by 4 bases, the J end by 2 bases, with 16 bases between. CDR3 sequence: CASSRQTRSTYEQYF. CDR3 DNA sequence: TGTGCCAGCAGCCGTCAGACGAGATCTACCTACGAGCAGTACTTC.

This clonotype was picked up many times. The rearrangement joins TRBV6-5 to TRBJ1-3; D is perhaps TRBD1 (5 bases). Germline V gene lookup returns CDR1 MNHEY and CDR2 SVGAGI. The CDR3 sequence is 16 residues long. The V end was cut by 0 bases, the J end by 0 bases, with 9 bases between. CDR3 sequence: CASSYSRGISGNTIYF. In nucleotides, the CDR3 is TGTGCCAGCAGTTACTCTAGGGGAATCTCTGGAAACACCATATATTTT.

This clonotype was counted ten times or more. V and J are TRBV6-5 and TRBJ2-4; D is undetermined. V shed 7 bases and J shed 8 bases, with 9 bases lying between them. Germline CDR1 MNHEY, CDR2 SVGAGI. This CDR3 has 11 amino acids. This CDR3 reads CASTLNDIQYF. The CDR3 DNA follows: TGTGCCAGCACGCTTAATGACATTCAGTACTTC.

This sequence joins TRBV7-2 and TRBJ2-5; weak D call: TRBD2 (5 bases). Looked up from germline, CDR1 is SGHTA and CDR2 is FQGNSA. The CDR3 extends over 16 amino acids. Trimming removed 1 base from V and 1 base from J, with 13 bases in between. The CDR3 protein is CASSLGPGTAQETQYF. Written as DNA, the CDR3 is TGTGCCAGCAGCTTAGGGCCGGGAACGGCCCAAGAGACCCAGTACTTC.

This clonotype was seen many times. The chain carries TRBV7-2 and TRBJ1-1; 7 positions match TRBD1. With V trimmed by 5 bases and J by 2 bases, 8 bases remained unmatched. CDR3 length equals 15 residues. CDR1 is SGHTA and CDR2 is FQGNSA in the germline V gene. CDR3 in DNA: TGTGCCAGCAGCACGCTGACAGGGCTTAACACTGAAGCTTTCTTT. Amino acid sequence: CASSTLTGLNTEAFF.